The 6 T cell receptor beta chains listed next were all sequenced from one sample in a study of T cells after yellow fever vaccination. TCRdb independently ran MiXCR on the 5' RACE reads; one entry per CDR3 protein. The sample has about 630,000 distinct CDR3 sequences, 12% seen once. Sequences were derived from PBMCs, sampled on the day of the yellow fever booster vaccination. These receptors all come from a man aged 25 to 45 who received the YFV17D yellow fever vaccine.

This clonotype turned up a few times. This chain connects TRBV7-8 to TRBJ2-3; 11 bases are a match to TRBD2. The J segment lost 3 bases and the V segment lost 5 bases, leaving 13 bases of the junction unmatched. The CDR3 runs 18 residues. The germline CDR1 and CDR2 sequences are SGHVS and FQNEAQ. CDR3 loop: CASSPYLLAGGLTDTQYF. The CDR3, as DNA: TGTGCCAGCAGCCCCTACCTCCTAGCGGGAGGTTTGACAGATACGCAGTATTTT. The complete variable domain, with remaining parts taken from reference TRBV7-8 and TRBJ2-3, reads GAGVSQSPRYKVAKRGQDVALRCDPISGHVSLFWYQQALGQGPEFLTYFQNEAQLDKSGLPSDRFFAERPEGSVSTLKIQRTQQEDSAVYLCASSPYLLAGGLTDTQYFGPGTRLTVL.

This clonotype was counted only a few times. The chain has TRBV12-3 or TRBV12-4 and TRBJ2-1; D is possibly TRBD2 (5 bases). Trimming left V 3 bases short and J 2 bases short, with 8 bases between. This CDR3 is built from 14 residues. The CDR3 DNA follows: TGTGCCAGCAGTTTCCCCGGGACCTACAATGAGCAGTTCTTC. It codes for CASSFPGTYNEQFF.

The CDR3 bases are TGTGCCAGCAGTTCCCAAAATAGCGGGACTCACTACGAGCAGTACTTC. Amino acid sequence: CASSSQNSGTHYEQYF. The chain links TRBV12-3 or TRBV12-4 to TRBJ2-7; the match to TRBD2 covers 8 bases. There are 16 residues in the CDR3. V dropped 4 bases and J dropped 3; count of bases not matched to a gene: 11.

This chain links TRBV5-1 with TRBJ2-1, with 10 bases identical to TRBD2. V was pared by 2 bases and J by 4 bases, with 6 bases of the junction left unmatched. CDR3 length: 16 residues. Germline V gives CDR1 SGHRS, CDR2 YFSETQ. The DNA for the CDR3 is TGCGCCAGCAGCTTTGGGGGGACTAGCGAATACAATGAGCAGTTCTTC. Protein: CASSFGGTSEYNEQFF.

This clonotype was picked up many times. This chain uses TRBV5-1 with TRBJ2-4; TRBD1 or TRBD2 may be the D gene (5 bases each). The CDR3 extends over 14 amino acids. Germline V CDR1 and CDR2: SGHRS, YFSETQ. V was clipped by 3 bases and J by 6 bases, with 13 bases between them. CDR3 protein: CASSSGDGTNIQYF. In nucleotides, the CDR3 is TGCGCCAGCAGCTCCGGGGACGGAACAAACATTCAGTACTTC.

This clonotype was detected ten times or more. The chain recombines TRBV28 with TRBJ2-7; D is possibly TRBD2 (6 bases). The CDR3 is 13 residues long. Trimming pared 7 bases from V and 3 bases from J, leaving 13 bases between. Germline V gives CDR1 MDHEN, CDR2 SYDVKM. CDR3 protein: CASNTGGNYEQYF. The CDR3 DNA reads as TGTGCCAGCAATACCGGGGGTAACTACGAGCAGTACTTC. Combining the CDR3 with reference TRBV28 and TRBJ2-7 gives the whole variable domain DVKVTQSSRYLVKRTGEKVFLECVQDMDHENMFWYRQDPGLGLRLIYFSYDVKMKEKGDIPEGYSVSREKKERFSLILESASTNQTSMYLCASNTGGNYEQYFGPGTRLTVT.